This T cell receptor beta chain was identified during a study of blood T cells in healthy people across ages. Study overall: Template switching picked up about one barcoded beta molecule for each two T cells.

Study-wide findings and caveats: A greater number of naive CD4+ cells and higher diversity distinguished long-lived donors from aged donors. Getting older went along with TCR beta diversity per million T cells dropping roughly linearly.

Germline V gives CDR1 MNHEY, CDR2 SVGAGI. The CDR3 loop spans 16 amino acids. This clonotype came up a few times. Its antigen is still unknown. One end of the junction is discordant with germline, which a read error may explain. For the second PCR, which ran for about 7 to 12 cycles, a sample-barcoded 5' primer and a J-beta primer mix were used. Each of the samples gave a minimum of 2.5 million paired-end reads that contained CDR3. MiXCR, run by TCRdb on the 5' RACE reads, gives a single entry per CDR3 protein. The sample lists approximately 2,000,000 distinct CDR3 sequences, 39% seen once, with 20% to 25% in the top ten.

The J gene is TRBJ2-5, the V gene TRBV6-5; 9 bases are a match to TRBD2. The sequencing input was blood. The clonotype originates from a human donor in good health. The CDR3 nucleotides are TGTGCCAGCAGTCACTCTAGCGGGGACCTACAAGAGACCCAGTACTTC. It translates to CASSHSSGDLQETQYF.